A single sample gave rise to the 30 T cell receptor beta chains below, sequenced in a study of T cells after yellow fever vaccination. TCRdb analysed the 5' RACE reads with MiXCR anew, one entry per CDR3 protein. The table shows around 310,000 distinct CDR3 sequences, with 3.5% to 4.5% occurring only once. The sequences come from PBMCs, collected 15 days after the yellow fever booster vaccination. These receptors originate from a man younger than 35 who received the YFV17D yellow fever vaccine.

This clonotype was detected many times. The V and J genes are TRBV6-5 and TRBJ1-4, with a weak D call TRBD1 (5 bases). Per germline, CDR1 MNHEY and CDR2 SVGAGI. The CDR3 runs 14 residues. V lost 5 bases, J lost 10 bases, and 17 bases lay in between. Written as DNA, the CDR3 is TGTGCCAGCAGTGCCCTGGGGGGGGTAGGAAAACTGTTTTTT. Its protein is CASSALGGVGKLFF.

This sequence joins TRBV2 and TRBJ2-2; no firm D call. The V end was cut by 4 bases, the J end by 4 bases, with 7 bases between. The CDR3 totals 13 residues. Germline V gene lookup returns CDR1 SNHLY and CDR2 FYNNEI. CDR3 residues: CASSGVVTGELFF. DNA of the CDR3: TGTGCCAGCAGTGGGGTCGTCACCGGGGAGCTGTTTTTT.

In its sample, this clonotype was seen many times. The genes are TRBV29-1 and TRBJ1-5, with D maybe TRBD1 (5 bases). Germline-derived CDR1 and CDR2 are SQVTM and ANQGSEA. The CDR3 extends over 13 amino acids. Trimming left V 4 bases short and J 3 bases short, with 10 bases between. CDR3 coding DNA: TGCAGCGTTGCGGGGGGTTACAATCAGCCCCAGCATTTT. It translates to CSVAGGYNQPQHF.

This clonotype was detected only a few times. This sequence joins TRBV5-1 and TRBJ2-5, with D possibly TRBD2 on 5 matching bases. Germline values: CDR1 SGHRS, CDR2 YFSETQ. The CDR3 covers 16 residues. Trimming stripped 1 base from V and 1 base from J, with 14 bases between. The CDR3 bases are TGCGCCAGCAGCTTGCGGGGTAGCAACAGCCAAGAGACCCAGTACTTC. Protein: CASSLRGSNSQETQYF.

This chain joins TRBV19 and TRBJ1-1; TRBD1 might be the D (5 bases). The ends were cut back, 4 bases at V and 1 base at J, with 10 bases in the middle. The CDR3 consists of 14 residues. The V gene's germline CDR1 is LNHDA and CDR2 SQIVND (reference sequence). CDR3 region: CASSTTGGNTEAFF. In nucleotides, the CDR3 is TGTGCCAGTAGTACAACGGGGGGGAACACTGAAGCTTTCTTT.

This clonotype was detected only a few times. The chain joins TRBV24-1 to TRBJ2-1; D is perhaps TRBD1 or TRBD2 (6 bases each). V was cut by 4 bases and J by 5 bases, with 14 bases left in between. CDR3 size: 15 residues. Per the germline V gene, CDR1 is KGHDR and CDR2 is SFDVKD. The CDR3, as DNA: TGTGCCACCAGTGAAATTGGGGGGCCGAACAATGAGCAGTTCTTC. Amino acids: CATSEIGGPNNEQFF.

In this sample, this clonotype turned up a few times. J is TRBJ2-2 and V is TRBV6-1, with D possibly TRBD1 on 6 matching bases. The V and J ends lost 5 bases and 1 base respectively, with 11 bases between them. This CDR3 is 15 amino acids long. Germline CDR1 and CDR2: MNHNS and SASEGT. CDR3 protein: CASSSGEWNTGELFF. The CDR3 nucleotides read TGTGCCAGCAGTTCAGGGGAATGGAACACCGGGGAGCTGTTTTTT.

This clonotype showed up many times. The chain has TRBV4-2 and TRBJ2-1; 8 nucleotides agree with TRBD2. The CDR3 is made up of 15 amino acids. Unmatched junction bases numbered 3, after V lost 2 bases and J lost 3 bases. Germline V gives CDR1 LGHNA, CDR2 YNFKEQ. This CDR3 is CASSQLRGDYNEQFF. The CDR3 DNA sequence: TGTGCCAGCAGCCAATTGCGGGGGGACTACAATGAGCAGTTCTTC.

V and J are TRBV18 and TRBJ1-4; no clear D. Germline CDR1 and CDR2: KGHSH and LQKENI. Trimming took off 6 bases at V and 6 bases at J, with 8 bases between the two ends. CDR3 size: 12 residues. DNA of the CDR3: TGTGCCAGCTCGGCGACGTATGAAAAACTGTTTTTT. Translation: CASSATYEKLFF.

The chain links TRBV6-2 or TRBV6-3 to TRBJ2-5, with unresolved D. V dropped 2 bases and J dropped 1 base, with 2 bases sitting between them. The germline V gene encodes CDR1 MNHEY and CDR2 SVGEGT. The CDR3 sequence is 12 residues long. CDR3 protein: CASSYRQETQYF. In nucleotides, the CDR3 is TGTGCCAGCAGTTACCGCCAAGAGACCCAGTACTTC.

This clonotype was seen more than once but under ten times. V and J are TRBV3-1 and TRBJ1-1; a possible D gene is TRBD1 (5 bases). V was cut by 4 bases and J by 11 bases, with 14 bases left in between. The germline CDR1 and CDR2 sequences are LGHDT and YNNKEL (reference sequence). This CDR3 is built from 12 residues. The CDR3 DNA sequence: TGTGCCAGCAGCCGAACCGGGGCGGTGGCTTTCTTT. It encodes CASSRTGAVAFF.

This clonotype has more than one count but fewer than ten. The junction does not match germline at one end; this may be a read error. The chain couples TRBV13 to TRBJ2-5; D is unclear. The V gene's germline CDR1 is PRHDT and CDR2 FYEKMQ (reference sequence). The CDR3 runs 12 residues. The CDR3 DNA is TGTGCCAGCAGTTTAGACCGCCAGGCCCAGTACTTC. Protein sequence: CASSLDRQAQYF.

With regard to this clonotype: A much larger clone differs by one base, so this may be a read error. V is TRBV7-2 and J is TRBJ2-3; 11 bases fit TRBD2. The CDR3 consists of 16 residues. Germline V gene lookup returns CDR1 SGHTA and CDR2 FQGNSA. J was trimmed by 5 bases and V by 3 bases; bases with no gene match: 7. The CDR3 bases are TGTACCAGCAGCTTCGTAGCGGGGGGGCCTGGAGATACGCAGTATTTT. It codes for CTSSFVAGGPGDTQYF.

This clonotype showed up many times. One end of the junction does not line up with germline, which may come from a read error. The genes are TRBV5-5 and TRBJ1-3; no clear D gene. In germline, CDR1 is SGHKS, CDR2 YYEKEE (reference sequence). The CDR3 runs 16 residues. In DNA, the CDR3 is TGTGCCAGCACCTTGTCTCACGGTGTCTCTGGAAACACCATATATTTT. This sequence encodes CASTLSHGVSGNTIYF.

The chain employs TRBV6-5 and TRBJ2-1, with 9 bases lining up with TRBD2. V lost 4 bases and J lost 12; bases outside the gene matches: 16. Germline CDR1 MNHEY, CDR2 SVGAGI. The CDR3 consists of 16 residues. The CDR3 DNA sequence: TGTGCCAGCAGTTTTTCAGCGGGGGGCTCTTTGGTAGTGCAGTTCTTC. Protein product: CASSFSAGGSLVVQFF.

J is TRBJ1-6 and V is TRBV5-1; a weak D match, TRBD1 (5 bases). V was cut by 4 bases and J by 10 bases, with 12 bases left in between. The CDR3 loop spans 13 amino acids. Per the germline V gene, CDR1 is SGHRS and CDR2 is YFSETQ. The CDR3 DNA reads as TGCGCCAGCAGCACCCTACGGGGCTCACCCCTCCACTTT. It specifies CASSTLRGSPLHF. The complete variable domain, with remaining parts taken from reference TRBV5-1 and TRBJ1-6, reads KAGVTQTPRYLIKTRGQQVTLSCSPISGHRSVSWYQQTPGQGLQFLFEYFSETQRNKGNFPGRFSGRQFSNSRSEMNVSTLELGDSALYLCASSTLRGSPLHFGNGTRLTVT.

Many counts were recorded for this clonotype. The rearrangement links TRBV7-6 to TRBJ2-3; 14 bases match TRBD2. Germline V CDR1 and CDR2: SGHVS, FNYEAQ. The ends lost 5 bases at V and 2 bases at J; junction bases unmatched: 9. The CDR3 runs to 18 residues. CDR3 DNA: TGTGCCAGCAGCAAAGAGGGACTAGCGGGGGCATACACAGATACGCAGTATTTT. Translated: CASSKEGLAGAYTDTQYF.

This clonotype was seen a few times. The genes are TRBV24-1 and TRBJ2-2; no clear D. The V and J ends lost 2 bases and 3 bases respectively, with 9 bases between them. The CDR3 covers 15 residues. The germline V gene has CDR1 KGHDR and CDR2 SFDVKD. This CDR3 reads CATSDSDQYTGELFF. The CDR3 DNA sequence: TGTGCCACCAGTGATTCGGACCAGTACACCGGGGAGCTGTTTTTT.

Ten or more counts support this clonotype. This chain joins TRBV6-6 and TRBJ1-5; the D is unclear. V lost 2 bases to trimming and J lost 6 bases, with 23 bases between them. This CDR3 has 18 residues. CDR1 MNHNY and CDR2 SVGAGI come from the germline V gene (reference sequence). Written as DNA, the CDR3 is TGTGCCAGCAGTTACGGCCTTGTCAGTTCAAAACTTATTCAGCCCCAGCATTTT. Translated: CASSYGLVSSKLIQPQHF.

This clonotype was observed a few times. V gene TRBV19 combines with J gene TRBJ1-2; TRBD1 is a possible D gene (6 bases). In germline, CDR1 is LNHDA, CDR2 SQIVND (reference sequence). Between the trimmed V and J ends, which lost 7 bases and 0 bases, there was a span of 15 bases. The CDR3 spans 15 residues. CDR3: CASKLQGAANYGYTF. The CDR3 DNA reads as TGTGCCAGTAAACTACAGGGAGCCGCTAACTATGGCTACACCTTC.

The V call is TRBV5-6, the J call TRBJ1-2; the D is unclear. CDR1 is SGHDT and CDR2 is YYEEEE in the germline V gene. CDR3 length equals 13 residues. V dropped 4 bases and J dropped 4 bases, with 11 bases sitting between them. The CDR3 coding sequence is TGTGCCAGCAGCCCCGAAGAGACCTATGGCTACACCTTC. Translating gives CASSPEETYGYTF.

The CDR3 DNA follows: TGTGCCAGCAGCAAATGGGAAGGGGGACAGGGTTCTATGCATCAGCCCCAGCATTTT. Translation gives CASSKWEGGQGSMHQPQHF. V and J are TRBV21-1 and TRBJ1-5; the table names TRBD1, a call not compared with the DNA. TRBV21-1 is labeled a pseudogene. This CDR3 has 19 amino acids.

This clonotype showed up just a few times. The chain couples TRBV5-1 to TRBJ1-1; no clear D. Germline loops: CDR1 SGHRS, CDR2 YFSETQ. CDR3 size: 12 residues. V was cut by 2 bases and J by 6 bases, with 8 bases left in between. In DNA form, the CDR3 reads TGCGCCAGCAGCTTCGTCGGGGCTGAAGCTTTCTTT. It translates to CASSFVGAEAFF.

This clonotype was counted between two and nine times. The V gene is TRBV5-8, the J gene TRBJ2-3, with D perhaps matching TRBD2 (6 bases). Per the germline V gene, CDR1 is SGHTS and CDR2 is YDEGEE. V lost 3 bases and J lost 4, with 18 bases in between. The CDR3 spans 16 residues. The CDR3 spells CASSSGSTSTADTQYF. In DNA form, the CDR3 reads TGTGCCAGCAGCTCTGGGAGTACTAGCACCGCAGATACGCAGTATTTT.

This clonotype was recorded many times. The CDR3 region is CASSPLLGQENNEQFF. The CDR3 DNA reads as TGTGCCAGCTCACCCCTGCTCGGACAGGAGAACAATGAGCAGTTCTTC. This chain connects TRBV18 to TRBJ2-1; the match to TRBD1 covers 7 bases. Germline V CDR1 and CDR2: KGHSH, LQKENI. CDR3 size: 16 residues. The V segment lost 3 bases and the J segment 5 bases; nucleotides outside the gene matches: 10.

This clonotype has at least ten counts. This chain connects TRBV5-6 to TRBJ2-3, with 7 bases that match TRBD1. J lost 6 bases, V lost 2 bases, and 3 bases had no gene match. Germline CDR1 SGHDT, CDR2 YYEEEE. There are 13 residues in the CDR3. DNA for the CDR3: TGTGCCAGCAGCTTAAAGGGGGCGGATACGCAGTATTTT. This codes for CASSLKGADTQYF.

This clonotype was counted ten times or more. V usage is TRBV10-3 and J usage is TRBJ2-2, with D unresolved. The germline V gene encodes CDR1 ENHRY and CDR2 SYGVKD. The CDR3 is 23 amino acids. The V and J ends lost 7 bases and 6 bases respectively, with 42 bases between them. The CDR3 sequence: CAINSAHVWVGIGSDGGSGELFF. In nucleotides, the CDR3 is TGTGCCATCAACTCGGCGCACGTTTGGGTCGGTATTGGGTCAGACGGCGGTTCCGGGGAGCTGTTTTTT.

This clonotype was seen a handful of times. The J gene is TRBJ1-1, the V gene TRBV4-3; a weak D match, TRBD1 (6 bases). Trimming stripped 1 base from V and 4 bases from J, with 10 bases between. CDR1 LGHNA and CDR2 YSLEER come from the germline V gene. The CDR3 totals 14 residues. CDR3 in DNA: TGCGCCAGCAGCCAAGGGGGGGCAGGCACTGAAGCTTTCTTT. Translated, it gives CASSQGGAGTEAFF.

This clonotype was seen a handful of times. The chain carries TRBV12-3 or TRBV12-4 and TRBJ2-5; TRBD1 matches at 12 bases. The length of the CDR3 is 15 residues. Trimming removed 6 bases from V and 1 base from J; junction bases left unmatched: 3. The CDR3 loop is CASRGQGALQETQYF. The CDR3 bases are TGTGCCAGCAGGGGACAGGGGGCTCTCCAAGAGACCCAGTACTTC.

This clonotype was detected ten times or more. The chain uses TRBV20-1 and TRBJ2-7, with 13 bases that match TRBD2. CDR3 size: 16 residues. J lost 5 bases, V lost 0 bases, and 7 bases had no gene match. Germline V gene sequence: CDR1 DFQATT, CDR2 SNEGSKA (reference sequence). CDR3 nucleotides: TGCAGTGCTAGAGAACTAGCGGGGGGGTCTCGGGACGAGCAGTACTTC. Translation: CSARELAGGSRDEQYF.